These 24 T cell receptor beta chains were all obtained from the same sample, sequenced in a study of T cells after posttransplantation cyclophosphamide. Some clones are missing from TCRdb's copy, which holds only in-frame ones; the method was immunoSEQ multiplex PCR. The sample contains some 11,000 clones, none occurring once; over 20% lies in the top ten. Treatment was busulfan-fludarabine conditioning, a marrow graft, and cyclophosphamide on days +3 and +4. The sample here was PBMCs, taken after allogeneic stem cell transplant with posttransplant cyclophosphamide. The receptors come from a female patient in her thirties or forties who received an allogeneic stem cell transplant from a related donor, was CMV-positive, and had acute GVHD only. Some T cells may be graft donor cells.

This clone appeared many times. V and J are TRBV2 and TRBJ2-7; 7 positions agree with TRBD1. Germline V CDR1 and CDR2: SNHLY, FYNNEI. The CDR3 spans 14 residues. V dropped 6 bases and J dropped 4; count of bases not matched to a gene: 9. The CDR3 sequence is CASSVQGFMYEQYF. CDR3 DNA: TGTGCCAGCAGCGTACAGGGGTTCATGTACGAGCAGTACTTC.

V gene TRBV7-9 combines with J gene TRBJ2-1; tentatively, D is TRBD2 (5 bases). Germline V lookup: CDR1 SEHNR, CDR2 FQNEAQ (reference sequence). The CDR3 extends over 14 amino acids. Trimming cost V 2 bases and J 8 bases, with 13 bases left between them. The CDR3 DNA reads TGTGCCAGCAGCTTATCGTCGGGAATGGATGAGCAGTTCTTC. Translated, it gives CASSLSSGMDEQFF.

This clone was detected ten times or more. The chain has TRBV7-6 and TRBJ2-2, with D perhaps matching TRBD1 (5 bases). V was pared by 1 base and J by 5 bases, with 17 bases between. Germline V gene lookup returns CDR1 SGHVS and CDR2 FNYEAQ. The length of the CDR3 is 17 residues. In DNA form, the CDR3 reads TGTGCCAGCAGCTTAGAAGGACACGGTGGTTTTACCGGGGAGCTGTTTTTT. Encoded protein: CASSLEGHGGFTGELFF. Together with reference TRBV7-6 and TRBJ2-2, the CDR3 gives the full variable domain: GAGVSQSPRYKVTKRGQDVALRCDPISGHVSLYWYRQALGQGPEFLTYFNYEAQQDKSGLPNDRFSAERPEGSISTLTIQRTEQRDSAMYRCASSLEGHGGFTGELFFGEGSRLTVL.

This clone was detected ten times or more. The rearrangement joins TRBV5-5 to TRBJ2-2; D remains ambiguous. The CDR3 covers 15 residues. Germline V CDR1 and CDR2: SGHKS, YYEKEE (reference sequence). Trimming left V 0 bases short and J 5 bases short, with 11 bases between. CDR3 protein: CASSLGASRTGELFF. CDR3 DNA: TGTGCCAGCAGCTTGGGTGCGTCGCGGACCGGGGAGCTGTTTTTT.

This clone showed up many times. The J gene is TRBJ1-2, the V gene TRBV5-5; a weak D match, TRBD1 (5 bases). V gave up 4 bases and J gave up 6 bases, with 10 bases separating them. Germline CDR1 SGHKS, CDR2 YYEKEE (reference sequence). The CDR3 has 12 residues. The CDR3, as DNA: TGTGCCAGCAGCATGACAGTACATGGCTACACCTTC. Translating it yields CASSMTVHGYTF. Full variable domain (remainder filled in from reference TRBV5-5 and TRBJ1-2): DAGVTQSPTHLIKTRGQQVTLRCSPISGHKSVSWYQQVLGQGPQFIFQYYEKEERGRGNFPDRFSARQFPNYSSELNVNALLLGDSALYLCASSMTVHGYTFGSGTRLTVV.

There are many counts of this clone. The J gene is TRBJ1-5, the V gene TRBV15, with D possibly TRBD1 on 5 matching bases. V was clipped by 4 bases and J by 6 bases, with 13 bases between them. The CDR3 loop spans 14 amino acids. From germline, CDR1 is LNHNV and CDR2 YYDKDF (reference sequence). The CDR3 protein is CATSNTGLGQPQHF. The DNA of the CDR3 is TGTGCCACCAGCAATACAGGTTTGGGTCAGCCCCAGCATTTT.

This clone was picked up many times. The J gene is TRBJ1-3, the V gene TRBV5-1; D not resolved. CDR1 is SGHRS and CDR2 is YFSETQ in the germline V gene. V was pared by 4 bases and J by 2 bases, with 10 bases between. The CDR3 is 14 amino acids. CDR3 DNA sequence: TGCGCCAGCAGCACGGGAGGCGCTGGAAACACCATATATTTT. Protein: CASSTGGAGNTIYF.

Ten or more counts support this clone. This rearrangement joins TRBV5-4 to TRBJ2-5, with D possibly matching TRBD2 (6 bases). V lost 1 base and J 5 bases, leaving 9 bases between the germline ends. The CDR3 has 13 amino acids. The germline V gene has CDR1 SGHNT and CDR2 YYREEE (reference sequence). CDR3: CASSLSEGETQYF. The CDR3 coding sequence is TGTGCCAGCAGCTTGTCGGAGGGGGAGACCCAGTACTTC.

This clone was seen repeatedly, ten times or more. The chain recombines TRBV10-1 with TRBJ2-7; TRBD1 matches 8 bases. V lost 3 bases to trimming and J lost 4 bases; unmatched junction nucleotides: 5. Germline V CDR1 and CDR2: WNHNN, SYGVQD (reference sequence). This CDR3 contains 14 residues. The CDR3 loop is CASSDPGQEYEQYV. DNA of the CDR3: TGCGCCAGCAGTGATCCGGGACAGGAGTACGAGCAGTACGTC.

The rearrangement uses TRBV30 and TRBJ2-7; the match to TRBD2 covers 7 bases. Unmatched junction bases numbered 1, after V lost 0 bases and J lost 2 bases. The germline V gene has CDR1 GTSNPN and CDR2 SVGIG (reference sequence). The CDR3 sequence is 13 residues long. This chain's CDR3 is CAWSVSGTYEQYV. The CDR3 nucleotides read TGTGCCTGGAGTGTAAGCGGGACCTACGAGCAGTACGTC.

This clone was recorded a few times. This sequence joins TRBV27 and TRBJ2-3; 10 nucleotides agree with TRBD2. The junction had 5 bases not matched to a gene; V was cut back by 8 bases and J by 3 bases. The V gene's germline CDR1 is MNHEY and CDR2 SMNVEV (reference sequence). CDR3 length: 14 residues. This chain's CDR3 is CASGLGLATDTQYF. CDR3 nucleotides: TGTGCCAGCGGTCTGGGACTAGCGACAGATACGCAGTATTTT.

Details on this clone: This same CDR3 is encoded by further DNA sequences in the sample. The rearrangement uses TRBV29-1 and TRBJ1-1, with D perhaps matching TRBD1 (6 bases). Germline assignment: CDR1 SQVTM and CDR2 ANQGSEA. V was shortened by 2 bases and J by 8 bases, with 12 bases between the two germline ends. CDR3 length: 12 residues. The CDR3 spells CSVELQGVEAFF. The DNA of the CDR3 is TGCAGCGTTGAACTACAGGGCGTAGAAGCTTTCTTT. Full variable domain (missing parts from reference TRBV29-1 and TRBJ1-1): SAVISQKPSRDICQRGTSLTIQCQVDSQVTMMFWYRQQPGQSLTLIATANQGSEATYESGFVIDKFPISRPNLTFSTLTVSNMSPEDSSIYLCSVELQGVEAFFGQGTRLTVV.

This clone has at least ten counts. The chain joins TRBV7-2 to TRBJ1-5, with a weak D call TRBD1 (5 bases). This CDR3 is built from 14 residues. V dropped 3 bases and J dropped 7 bases, with 13 bases sitting between them. Germline V CDR1 and CDR2: SGHTA, FQGNSA. The CDR3 here is CASSFSGAEQPQHF. The CDR3 nucleotides are TGTGCCAGCAGCTTTAGCGGGGCAGAGCAGCCCCAGCATTTT. Combining the CDR3 with reference TRBV7-2 and TRBJ1-5 gives the whole variable domain GAGVSQSPSNKVTEKGKDVELRCDPISGHTALYWYRQSLGQGLEFLIYFQGNSAPDKSGLPSDRFSAERTGGSVSTLTIQRTQQEDSAVYLCASSFSGAEQPQHFGDGTRLSIL.

This clone was observed many times. The CDR3 DNA reads TGTGCCAGCAGCTTCTCAGAAGGGACTGGCCCCCTGTACGAGCAGTACGTC. Amino acids: CASSFSEGTGPLYEQYV. The chain uses TRBV7-8 and TRBJ2-7; weak D call: TRBD2 (6 bases). Trimming left V 3 bases short and J 4 bases short, with 22 bases between. Germline V CDR1 and CDR2: SGHVS, FQNEAQ. The CDR3 sequence is 17 residues long.

This clone has at least ten counts. The chain recombines TRBV6-5 with TRBJ2-2; 8 nucleotides match TRBD1. The CDR3 length is 13 residues. The junction had 6 bases not matched to a gene; V was cut back by 8 bases and J by 7 bases. Germline V gene lookup returns CDR1 MNHEY and CDR2 SVGAGI. For the CDR3, the DNA is TGTGCCAGCTGCAGGGGGCGTAACGGGGAGCTGTTTTTT. Its translation is CASCRGRNGELFF.

Many counts were recorded for this clone. The chain is built from TRBV5-6 and TRBJ2-6, with 8 bases lining up with TRBD2. After removal of 0 bases from V and 2 bases from J, the junction contained 7 bases not matched to a gene. CDR3 length: 18 amino acids. Germline values: CDR1 SGHDT, CDR2 YYEEEE. Here the CDR3 reads CASSLAGGGVPGANVLTF. The CDR3 nucleotides read TGTGCCAGCAGCTTGGCCGGGGGGGGCGTACCTGGGGCCAACGTCCTGACTTTC.

This rearrangement joins TRBV6-1 to TRBJ1-6; 7 nucleotides align to TRBD1. Germline trimming cut 8 bases from V and 7 bases from J; bases unmatched to any gene: 5. Germline-derived CDR1 and CDR2 are MNHNS and SASEGT. The CDR3 contains 13 residues. The CDR3 coding sequence is TGTGCCAGCCAGGACAGGCTGAATTCACCCCTCCACTTT. This gives the protein CASQDRLNSPLHF.

The chain is built from TRBV10-3 and TRBJ2-2, with D possibly matching TRBD2 (5 bases). The germline gives CDR1 ENHRY, CDR2 SYGVKD. The ends were cut back, 10 bases at V and 0 bases at J, with 15 bases in the middle. The CDR3 consists of 15 residues. This chain's CDR3 is CATKIGLSNTGELFF. The DNA of the CDR3 is TGTGCCACCAAGATCGGACTGTCGAACACCGGGGAGCTGTTTTTT.

This clone was recorded at least ten times. The chain carries TRBV6-1 and TRBJ2-5; D is possibly TRBD1 (5 bases). This CDR3 is built from 15 residues. The germline gives CDR1 MNHNS, CDR2 SASEGT. Trimming stripped 8 bases from V and 2 bases from J, with 18 bases between. CDR3 sequence (DNA): TGTGCCAGCTCCCCCACATTAGACAGTCAAGAGACCCAGTACTTC. Translation: CASSPTLDSQETQYF.

This clone was observed many times. This chain links TRBV11-2 with TRBJ2-2, with 14 bases aligning to TRBD2. V lost 2 bases to trimming and J lost 8 bases; unmatched junction nucleotides: 7. Germline-derived CDR1 and CDR2 are SGHAT and FQNNGV. The CDR3 extends over 17 amino acids. The CDR3 here is CASSLTGTSGGLGELFF. For the CDR3, the DNA is TGTGCCAGCAGCTTAACCGGGACTAGCGGGGGATTGGGGGAGCTGTTTTTT.

V gene TRBV9 combines with J gene TRBJ2-5; D perhaps matches TRBD2 (7 bases). V was cut by 3 bases and J by 2 bases, with 11 bases left in between. Germline loops: CDR1 SGDLS, CDR2 YYNGEE. The CDR3 consists of 14 residues. The CDR3 nucleotides read TGTGCCAGCAGCGCACAGGGAGGGCAAGAGACCCAGTACTTC. It is translated as CASSAQGGQETQYF.

This clone was observed many times. The genes are TRBV4-1 and TRBJ2-6; 7 nucleotides agree with TRBD1. This CDR3 has 18 amino acids. V trimming: 3 bases; J trimming: 0 bases; junction bases outside the gene matches: 8. Per the germline V gene, CDR1 is MGHRA and CDR2 is YSYEKL. This chain's CDR3 is CASSQPGQKTSGANVLTF. CDR3 DNA: TGCGCCAGCAGCCAGCCGGGACAGAAAACCTCTGGGGCCAACGTCCTGACTTTC.

This clone rates as medium-sized. The chain carries TRBV12-5 and TRBJ2-4; 11 positions agree with TRBD1. Germline-derived CDR1 and CDR2 are LGHNT and FRNRAP. CDR3 length: 16 amino acids. The V and J ends lost 6 bases and 7 bases, in that order; junction bases with no gene match: 11. The chain's CDR3 is CASGQGQGATWNIQYF. CDR3 in DNA: TGTGCTAGTGGCCAAGGACAGGGGGCAACGTGGAACATTCAGTACTTC.

This clone was seen repeatedly, ten times or more. The chain couples TRBV5-1 to TRBJ1-1; 8 bases fit TRBD1. V was pared by 4 bases and J by 0 bases, with 11 bases of the junction left unmatched. The CDR3 covers 17 residues. Per the germline V gene, CDR1 is SGHRS and CDR2 is YFSETQ. The CDR3 nucleotides are TGCGCCAGCAGCATAACAGGGGGAAGGGGCATGAACACTGAAGCTTTCTTT. Amino acid sequence: CASSITGGRGMNTEAFF.